A selection of T cell receptor beta chains follows, all from one sample in a study of T-cell reconstitution after alpha-beta-depleted transplantation in children. TCRdb ran MiXCR on the PCR reads and lists one entry per CDR3 protein. The sample shows more than 200,000 distinct CDR3 sequences, 9% to 10% of them seen only once. This specimen consisted of PBMCs from the stem cell graft donor, obtained from the stem cell graft. The receptors were gathered from a human donor who donated a stem cell graft to a child with SCID. Each CDR3 is given with its conserved first and last residue. The D gene is left open where the match is weak. Expanded clones get a size class; other rows say once, few or many, or leave the size out.

V gene	J gene	clone size	D gene	CDR3 DNA	CDR3 protein
TRBV3-1	TRBJ2-5	many	NA	TGTGCCAGCAGCAACTGGACACCGGAGAAAGAGACCCAGTACTTC	CASSNWTPEKETQYF
TRBV5-1	TRBJ1-1	many	NA	TGCGCCAGCAGCTTGAGTTTCCAGATGAACACTGAAGCTTTCTTT	CASSLSFQMNTEAFF
TRBV10-2	TRBJ1-6	many	NA	TGCGCCAGCAGTGAGTCGAAGGACAAAGGACTGCTTAATTCACCCCTCCACTTT	CASSESKDKGLLNSPLHF
TRBV5-1	TRBJ2-7	many	NA	TGCGCCAGCAGCTTCCCGACAGGAAGCTACGAGCAGTACTTC	CASSFPTGSYEQYF
TRBV20-1	TRBJ2-4	many	TRBD1	TGCAGTGCAACGGAGGACAGGGAATGGGACATTCAGTACTTC	CSATEDREWDIQYF
TRBV3-1	TRBJ1-2	NA	TRBD1	TGTGCCAGCAGCCTCGGGGACAGTTGGTTCTTC	CASSLGDSWFF
TRBV5-6	TRBJ2-3	many	NA	TGTGCCAGCAGCTTCGGCGGGACAGTTACGCAGTATTTT	CASSFGGTVTQYF
TRBV3-1	TRBJ2-7	few	NA	TGTGCCAGCAGCCAAGACGCCGGGACCCCCACCTACGAGCAGTACTTC	CASSQDAGTPTYEQYF
TRBV9	TRBJ2-3	many	NA	TGTGCCAGCAGCCCCTCCCCCCAGAGCGCAGATACGCAGTATTTT	CASSPSPQSADTQYF
TRBV7-9	TRBJ1-5	many	NA	TGTGCCAGCAGCTTAAGCGGGGGGTTAAGCAATCAGCCCCAGCATTTT	CASSLSGGLSNQPQHF
TRBV9	TRBJ1-5	many	NA	TGTGCCAGCAGCTCTGGACAGCTCAATCAGCCCCAGCATTTT	CASSSGQLNQPQHF
TRBV5-6	TRBJ1-2	many	NA	TGTGCCAGCAGCTTGGGACGGGCTTTCGGCTACACCTTC	CASSLGRAFGYTF
TRBV20-1	TRBJ1-6	many	NA	TGCAGTGCTAGACGGGCCAACTTAGGTTCACCCCTCCACTTT	CSARRANLGSPLHF
TRBV11-1	TRBJ2-3	many	NA	TGTGCCAGCAGCTTATCCCTAGATACGCAGTATTTT	CASSLSLDTQYF
TRBV6-1	TRBJ1-5	many	TRBD1	TGTGCCAGCAGTGGACAGACAGGGGGCATAGGCAATCAGCCCCAGCATTTT	CASSGQTGGIGNQPQHF
TRBV7-2	TRBJ1-2	NA	NA	TGTGCCAGCAGCTTTTTAGGGTGGGGCTACACCTTC	CASSFLGWGYTF
TRBV5-1	TRBJ2-7	many	TRBD2	TGCGCCAGCAGCTTGGACCTAGCGGGAGAGCAGTACTTC	CASSLDLAGEQYF
TRBV6-5	TRBJ1-2	many	NA	TGTGCCAGCAGTTACCGTGGGAGCCTCTATGGCTACACCTTC	CASSYRGSLYGYTF
TRBV5-1	TRBJ2-3	many	NA	TGCGCCAGCAGCAAACAGGGCTACACAGATACGCAGTATTTT	CASSKQGYTDTQYF
TRBV7-2	TRBJ2-5	many	NA	TGTGCCAGCAGCCGTACAGGGACGAACAACCAAGAGACCCAGTACTTC	CASSRTGTNNQETQYF
TRBV3-1	TRBJ1-2	many	NA	TGTGCCAGCAGCCACAGGGCCGGCTACACCTTC	CASSHRAGYTF
TRBV18	TRBJ1-1	many	NA	TGTGCCAGCTCACCACCCGGGGTGGGGAGAACTGAAGCTTTCTTT	CASSPPGVGRTEAFF
TRBV9	TRBJ1-4	many	NA	TGTGCCAGCAGCGCCGGGGGGCTTTCGAGGGAAAAACTGTTTTTT	CASSAGGLSREKLFF
TRBV7-2	TRBJ2-7	many	TRBD2	TGTGCCAGCAGTTTGGATAGCGGGGGTGGCGAGCAGTACTTC	CASSLDSGGGEQYF
TRBV12-3/TRBV12-4	TRBJ2-7	many	NA	TGTGCCAGCAGTGTGGCGGGGACCTACGAGCAGTACTTC	CASSVAGTYEQYF
TRBV5-1	TRBJ1-2	many	NA	TGCGCCAGCAGCTGGGCCGGGTCTAGAGATGGGGGCTACACCTTC	CASSWAGSRDGGYTF
TRBV14	TRBJ2-3	NA	NA	TGTGCCAGCAGCCAAGATCTTGTGTGGCAGGCCGCAGATACGCAGTATTTT	CASSQDLVWQAADTQYF
TRBV5-1	TRBJ2-5	many	NA	TGCGCCAGCAGCTTATTGGGAACACACCAAGAGACCCAGTACTTC	CASSLLGTHQETQYF
TRBV4-2	TRBJ1-1	many	NA	TGTGCCAGCAGCCAAGCAACCTCGGTGACTGAAGCTTTCTTT	CASSQATSVTEAFF
TRBV19	TRBJ1-6	many	TRBD1	TGTGCCAGTAGTATAGATTGGGACAGTAAACGAGCGCCCCTCCACTTT	CASSIDWDSKRAPLHF
TRBV10-3	TRBJ1-1	many	NA	TGTGCCATCAGTGATTTTGGGGGGTGGACTGAAGCTTTCTTT	CAISDFGGWTEAFF
TRBV5-1	TRBJ2-1	many	NA	TGCGCCAGCAGCCGGATGGGGAATGAGCAGTTCTTC	CASSRMGNEQFF
TRBV15	TRBJ1-2	many	NA	TGTGCCACCAGCCTGAAAAACTATGGCTACACCTTC	CATSLKNYGYTF
TRBV12-3/TRBV12-4	TRBJ2-3	NA	TRBD2	TGTGCCAGCAGTTTAGTTAGCGGGGGGGTCTCCCTCCCAGATACGCAGTATTTT	CASSLVSGGVSLPDTQYF
TRBV2	TRBJ2-2	few	NA	TGTGCCAGCAGTGGTCTTGTTAACACCGGGGAGCTGTTTTTT	CASSGLVNTGELFF
TRBV5-1	TRBJ2-5	NA	TRBD2	TGCGCCAGCAGCTCTTTAGCGGGGGCCTCAACCCAGTACTTC	CASSSLAGASTQYF